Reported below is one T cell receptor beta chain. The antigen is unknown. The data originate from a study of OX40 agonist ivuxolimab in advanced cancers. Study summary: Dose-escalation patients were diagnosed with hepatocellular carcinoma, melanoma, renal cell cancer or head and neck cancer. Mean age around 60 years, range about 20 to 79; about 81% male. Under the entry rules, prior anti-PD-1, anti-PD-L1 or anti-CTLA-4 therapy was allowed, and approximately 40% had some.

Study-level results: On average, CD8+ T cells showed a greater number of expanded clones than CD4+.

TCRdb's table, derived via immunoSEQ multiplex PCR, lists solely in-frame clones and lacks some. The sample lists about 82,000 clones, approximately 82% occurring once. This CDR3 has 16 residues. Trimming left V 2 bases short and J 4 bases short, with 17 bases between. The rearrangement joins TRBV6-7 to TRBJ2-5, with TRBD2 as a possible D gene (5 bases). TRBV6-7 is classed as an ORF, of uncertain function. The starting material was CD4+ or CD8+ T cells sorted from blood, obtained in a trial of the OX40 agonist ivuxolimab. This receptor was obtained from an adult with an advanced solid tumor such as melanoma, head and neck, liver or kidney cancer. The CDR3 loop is CASSYRGFSARETQYF. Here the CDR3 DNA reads TGTGCCAGCAGTTACCGCGGGTTCTCCGCGAGAGAGACCCAGTACTTC.